These T cell receptor beta chains were read from a single sample in a study of blood T cell repertoires in COVID-19. Profiling relied on immunoSEQ multiplex PCR, and the TCRdb table lists in-frame clones only, not all of them. The data show a few hundred thousand clones, around 87% seen once. The material sequenced was peripheral blood. These receptors were taken from a man in his fifties or sixties with acute or convalescent COVID-19. The CDR3 runs from the conserved cysteine through the conserved F or W. The D gene is left open where the match is weak. Some rows mark clone size as missing; the rest say once, few, many or name a class of expanded clone.

d_call clone_size j_call v_call cdr3_aa cdr3_nt
- once TRBJ1-2 TRBV5-8 CASSLVGWGGTDGYTF TGTGCCAGCAGCTTGGTCGGGTGGGGGGGCACGGATGGCTACACCTTC
TRBD1 - TRBJ1-1 TRBV13 CASSSWTGADTEAFF TGTGCCAGCAGCTCATGGACAGGGGCAGACACTGAAGCTTTCTTT
- - TRBJ1-6 TRBV11-1 CASSLVSSYNSPLHF TGTGCCAGCAGCTTAGTGAGCTCCTATAATTCACCCCTCCACTTT
TRBD2 - TRBJ2-3 TRBV9 CASTSSPRGGGDTQYF TGTGCCAGCACCTCAAGCCCCCGGGGGGGCGGAGATACGCAGTATTTT
TRBD1 - TRBJ1-2 TRBV19 CASSISDRGFYGYTF TGTGCCAGTAGTATATCGGACAGGGGTTTCTATGGCTACACCTTC
TRBD2 - TRBJ2-2 TRBV2 CASSESVAGGSGELFF TGTGCCAGCAGTGAAAGTGTAGCGGGGGGGTCCGGGGAGCTGTTTTTT
- few TRBJ1-2 TRBV6-1 CASSEARGRGYTF TGTGCCAGCAGTGAAGCACGGGGTCGGGGCTACACCTTC
TRBD1 - TRBJ2-1 TRBV4-3 CASSQDGTGDNEQFF TGCGCCAGCAGCCAAGATGGGACAGGGGACAATGAGCAGTTCTTC
TRBD2 - TRBJ2-3 TRBV5-1 CASSLTYSSGGNTDTQYF TGCGCCAGCAGCCTCACGTACTCTAGCGGGGGGAACACAGATACGCAGTATTTT
- - TRBJ1-3 TRBV18 CASSPGNFSGNTIYF TGTGCCAGCTCACCCGGGAACTTCTCTGGAAACACCATATATTTT
- - TRBJ1-1 TRBV18 CASSPIQRQGGTEAFF TGTGCCAGCTCACCCATCCAGCGGCAGGGAGGAACTGAAGCTTTCTTT
- - TRBJ2-7 TRBV5-1 CASSPLRVDEQYF TGCGCCAGCAGCCCCCTCCGGGTGGACGAGCAGTACTTC
TRBD1 - TRBJ2-3 TRBV24-1 CATSGNRGSYTDTQYF TGTGCCACCAGTGGAAACAGGGGGTCGTACACAGATACGCAGTATTTT
- - TRBJ1-1 TRBV12-5 CASGLRSGYWTEAFF TGTGCTAGTGGTTTAAGGTCGGGGTATTGGACTGAAGCTTTCTTT
TRBD1 - TRBJ1-4 TRBV27 CASSLNRDRGLFDFNEKLFF TGTGCCAGCAGTCTAAACCGGGACAGGGGCCTGTTTGATTTTAATGAAAAACTGTTTTTT
TRBD2 - TRBJ2-5 TRBV30 CAWRLAGGPETQYF TGTGCCTGGAGACTAGCGGGGGGGCCCGAGACCCAGTACTTC
- once TRBJ2-1 TRBV7-8 CASSSRTLGNEQFF TGTGCCAGCAGCTCTCGGACACTTGGAAATGAGCAGTTCTTC
- once TRBJ2-2 TRBV19 CASSRGNTGELFF TGTGCCAGTAGTAGAGGGAACACCGGGGAGCTGTTTTTT
- - TRBJ2-7 TRBV19 CASSIRVPPYEQYF TGTGCCAGTAGTATCCGAGTGCCACCCTACGAGCAGTACTTC
TRBD1 - TRBJ1-5 TRBV19 CASRPGTVNNQPQHF TGTGCCAGTAGACCCGGGACAGTGAATAATCAGCCCCAGCATTTT
TRBD2 - TRBJ2-2 TRBV6-1 CASSEKGSGGNTGELFF TGTGCCAGCAGTGAAAAGGGAAGCGGGGGAAACACCGGGGAGCTGTTTTTT
- - TRBJ1-4 TRBV5-5 CASSFRVGEKLFF TGTGCCAGCAGCTTCCGGGTCGGAGAAAAACTGTTTTTT
- - TRBJ2-2 TRBV18 CASSLGGTGELFF TGTGCCAGCTCACTCGGGGGCACCGGGGAGCTGTTTTTT
- - TRBJ2-7 TRBV19 CASSISRSYEQYF TGTGCCAGTAGTATCTCGAGATCCTACGAGCAGTACTTC
TRBD1 - TRBJ2-7 TRBV7-8 CASSSPGQGSSYEQYF TGTGCCAGCAGCTCCCCGGGACAGGGGTCGAGCTACGAGCAGTACTTC
- - TRBJ2-1 TRBV7-2 CASSLSAIRTYNEQFF TGTGCCAGCAGCTTATCTGCTATTCGAACTTACAATGAGCAGTTCTTC
- - TRBJ2-3 TRBV5-4 CASTFGGDSTDTQYF TGTGCCAGCACTTTTGGCGGGGACAGCACAGATACGCAGTATTTT
- - TRBJ2-5 TRBV10-1 CASSESILQETQYF TGCGCCAGCAGTGAGAGCATTCTCCAAGAGACCCAGTACTTC
- - TRBJ2-4 TRBV7-3 CASSLTTRTIQYF TGTGCCAGCAGCTTAACGACTAGGACCATTCAGTACTTC
TRBD2 once TRBJ2-7 TRBV5-1 CASSLRGGSSYEQYF TGCGCCAGCAGCTTGAGGGGCGGGAGCTCCTACGAGCAGTACTTC
- few TRBJ2-7 TRBV4-1 CASSRQQVNGEQYF TGCGCCAGCAGCCGCCAACAGGTTAATGGCGAGCAGTACTTC
- - TRBJ2-7 TRBV4-1 CASSQGQDKRDEQYF TGCGCCAGCAGCCAAGGGCAGGACAAACGCGACGAGCAGTACTTC
TRBD1 once TRBJ1-2 TRBV6-6 CASSYSGTDYGYTF TGTGCCAGCAGTTACTCCGGGACAGACTATGGCTACACCTTC
- - TRBJ2-1 TRBV10-3 CAISEDRYNEQFF TGTGCCATCAGTGAGGACAGATACAATGAGCAGTTCTTC
- - TRBJ1-6 TRBV7-2 CASSLVPGAPNSPLHF TGTGCCAGCAGCTTAGTACCAGGGGCGCCGAATTCACCCCTCCACTTT
- - TRBJ2-3 TRBV18 CASSPRAGGLPDTQYF TGTGCCAGCTCACCACGCGCAGGGGGGCTGCCAGATACGCAGTATTTT
- - TRBJ2-5 TRBV7-9 CASSLARLQVQETQYF TGTGCCAGCAGCTTAGCGCGTTTACAGGTCCAAGAGACCCAGTACTTC
- - TRBJ1-5 TRBV7-9 CASSEGGFSNQPQHF TGTGCCAGCAGCGAAGGGGGTTTCAGCAATCAGCCCCAGCATTTT
- once TRBJ1-1 TRBV25-1 CASSESGRFTEAFF TGTGCCAGCAGTGAATCTGGCAGATTCACTGAAGCTTTCTTT
- - TRBJ1-6 TRBV5-1 CASSPGQGGSPLHF TGCGCCAGCAGCCCCGGTCAGGGTGGATCACCCCTCCACTTT
- - TRBJ1-2 TRBV6-5 CASRGGLSNYGYTF TGTGCCAGCAGAGGGGGTCTATCTAACTATGGCTACACCTTC
TRBD1 - TRBJ2-2 TRBV5-1 CASRRTGLNTGELFF TGCGCCAGCAGGAGGACAGGGTTGAACACCGGGGAGCTGTTTTTT
- - TRBJ2-1 TRBV5-1 CASSLSRAPNEQFF TGCGCCAGCAGCTTGAGCAGGGCCCCCAATGAGCAGTTCTTC
- - TRBJ2-7 TRBV6-1 CASSEVPTGPEQYF TGTGCCAGCAGTGAAGTCCCCACAGGGCCCGAGCAGTACTTC
TRBD1 - TRBJ1-2 TRBV18 CASSPSTGLDGYTF TGTGCCAGCTCACCCTCGACAGGGTTAGATGGCTACACCTTC